Listed here are 15 T cell receptor beta chains from one sample, sequenced in a study of identical twins. TCRdb fed the 5' RACE reads into MiXCR, producing one record per CDR3 protein. The sample contains some 1,700,000 distinct CDR3 sequences, 32% of which appear only once. Sequencing was carried out using cord blood. The source is a newborn girl in good health.

This chain uses TRBV7-2 with TRBJ2-5; D ambiguous. Between the trimmed V and J ends, which lost 5 bases and 4 bases, there was a span of 11 bases. The CDR3 runs to 13 residues. Germline V lookup: CDR1 SGHTA, CDR2 FQGNSA. The CDR3 spells CASSHSGLETQYF. The CDR3 bases are TGTGCCAGCAGCCATTCCGGTTTAGAGACCCAGTACTTC.

This clonotype has at least ten counts. The V gene is TRBV7-2, the J gene TRBJ2-7; D gene unclear. Germline lookup yields CDR1 SGHTA and CDR2 FQGNSA. This CDR3 contains 13 residues. Trimming took 2 bases from V and 4 from J, leaving 9 bases between them. CDR3: CASSLWYRYEQYF. CDR3 nucleotides: TGTGCCAGCAGCTTATGGTATCGATACGAGCAGTACTTC.

The V and J genes are TRBV10-3 and TRBJ1-4, with D possibly being TRBD1 (5 bases). V gave up 3 bases and J gave up 0 bases, with 8 bases separating them. Germline CDR1 reads ENHRY; CDR2 reads SYGVKD. This CDR3 spans 15 amino acids. The CDR3 DNA follows: TGTGCCATCAGTGAACGGGGCCCAACTAATGAAAAACTGTTTTTT. It encodes CAISERGPTNEKLFF.

The chain recombines TRBV6-5 with TRBJ2-1, with D perhaps matching TRBD2 (6 bases). The CDR3 has 15 residues. The V gene lost 2 bases and the J gene lost 3 bases, with 11 bases spanning the gap. Germline assignment: CDR1 MNHEY and CDR2 SVGAGI. For the CDR3, the DNA is TGTGCCAGCAGTTACGGGGTAGCGGTCTACAATGAGCAGTTCTTC. Its protein product is CASSYGVAVYNEQFF.

The chain carries TRBV20-1 and TRBJ2-3, with TRBD2 identical over 8 bases. The CDR3 is 17 residues long. CDR1 and CDR2 from the germline V gene are DFQATT and SNEGSKA (reference sequence). With V trimmed by 3 bases and J by 1 base, 12 bases remained unmatched. CDR3 sequence reads: CSASLIFGGARTDTQYF. The CDR3 nucleotides are TGCAGTGCTAGTCTAATTTTCGGGGGGGCGCGCACAGATACGCAGTATTTT.

The chain carries TRBV12-3 or TRBV12-4 and TRBJ2-3, with TRBD2 identical over 7 bases. The CDR3 is 15 residues long. The trim removed 7 bases at V and 3 bases at J, leaving 10 bases unmatched. In nucleotides, the CDR3 is TGTGCCAGCACCCCCACAACGGGAGGAACAGATACGCAGTATTTT. Translated: CASTPTTGGTDTQYF.

This chain connects TRBV4-1 to TRBJ2-3; D remains unclear. CDR1 MGHRA and CDR2 YSYEKL come from the germline V gene. CDR3 length: 14 amino acids. Trimming removed 2 bases from V and 4 bases from J, with 10 bases in between. Here the CDR3 reads CASSQWVGPDTQYF. In DNA, the CDR3 is TGCGCCAGCAGCCAATGGGTGGGCCCAGATACGCAGTATTTT.

This sequence joins TRBV20-1 and TRBJ2-1, with 7 bases fitting TRBD2. Germline V gene data show CDR1 as DFQATT and CDR2 as SNEGSKA (reference sequence). CDR3 length: 14 residues. V shed 3 bases, J shed 8 bases, and the junction held 10 bases outside the gene matches. The CDR3, as DNA: TGCAGTGCTAGCTTCGCGGGAGCATTAGATGAGCAGTTCTTC. Translated, it gives CSASFAGALDEQFF.

This clonotype has a handful of counts. V and J are TRBV11-2 and TRBJ2-7; 9 bases fit TRBD1. The germline V gene has CDR1 SGHAT and CDR2 FQNNGV. The ends lost 5 bases at V and 1 base at J; junction bases unmatched: 6. This CDR3 has 15 amino acids. CDR3 nucleotides: TGTGCCAGCAGCCGCGAGACAGGGGGTTCCTACGAGCAGTACTTC. This gives the protein CASSRETGGSYEQYF.

This clonotype was seen only a few times. The chain uses TRBV20-1 and TRBJ2-1; 12 bases match TRBD2. The J segment lost 7 bases and the V segment lost 1 base, leaving 5 bases of the junction unmatched. The CDR3 has 15 amino acids. CDR1 and CDR2 (germline): DFQATT, SNEGSKA (reference sequence). The CDR3 DNA reads as TGCAGTGCTAGAGCCGGGACTAGCGGGCAGAATGAGCAGTTCTTC. Amino acid sequence: CSARAGTSGQNEQFF.

This clonotype has only a few counts. The chain joins TRBV29-1 to TRBJ2-2, with D perhaps TRBD1 (6 bases). Germline V lookup: CDR1 SQVTM, CDR2 ANQGSEA. CDR3 size: 13 residues. V lost 8 bases to trimming and J lost 1 base, with 11 bases between them. CDR3 in DNA: TGCAGCATCAAGGGGGAGAACACCGGGGAGCTGTTTTTT. Amino acids: CSIKGENTGELFF.

V usage is TRBV7-9 and J usage is TRBJ1-1; the D gene is possibly TRBD1 (6 bases). Deletions cut 5 bases from V and 7 bases from J, with 20 bases between. The CDR3 spans 15 residues. CDR1 SEHNR and CDR2 FQNEAQ come from the germline V gene (reference sequence). Here the CDR3 reads CASSQGGVGFGEAFF. As DNA, the CDR3 is TGTGCCAGCAGCCAAGGGGGGGTGGGGTTCGGTGAAGCTTTCTTT.

The rearrangement uses TRBV5-1 and TRBJ2-7; D gene unclear. CDR1 is SGHRS, CDR2 YFSETQ, per germline. This CDR3 spans 13 amino acids. V lost 1 base and J lost 3, with 8 bases in between. The DNA for the CDR3 is TGCGCCAGCAGCTTGATGATAGGCTACGAGCAGTACTTC. As protein: CASSLMIGYEQYF.

This chain links TRBV4-2 with TRBJ2-2, with D hard to call. The V gene's germline CDR1 is LGHNA and CDR2 YNFKEQ. The length of the CDR3 is 16 residues. With 0 bases removed from V and 3 bases from J, the gap between germline ends came to 11 bases. DNA of the CDR3: TGTGCCAGCAGCCAAGAGAGAGGATGGGACACCGGGGAGCTGTTTTTT. This sequence encodes CASSQERGWDTGELFF.

This clonotype was recorded many times. The chain is built from TRBV12-3 or TRBV12-4 and TRBJ1-2, with 10 bases fitting TRBD1. This CDR3 has 15 residues. The J segment lost 1 base and the V segment lost 3 bases, leaving 2 bases of the junction unmatched. CDR3 in amino acids: CASSLGQGINYGYTF. For the CDR3, the DNA is TGTGCCAGCAGTTTGGGACAGGGGATTAACTATGGCTACACCTTC.